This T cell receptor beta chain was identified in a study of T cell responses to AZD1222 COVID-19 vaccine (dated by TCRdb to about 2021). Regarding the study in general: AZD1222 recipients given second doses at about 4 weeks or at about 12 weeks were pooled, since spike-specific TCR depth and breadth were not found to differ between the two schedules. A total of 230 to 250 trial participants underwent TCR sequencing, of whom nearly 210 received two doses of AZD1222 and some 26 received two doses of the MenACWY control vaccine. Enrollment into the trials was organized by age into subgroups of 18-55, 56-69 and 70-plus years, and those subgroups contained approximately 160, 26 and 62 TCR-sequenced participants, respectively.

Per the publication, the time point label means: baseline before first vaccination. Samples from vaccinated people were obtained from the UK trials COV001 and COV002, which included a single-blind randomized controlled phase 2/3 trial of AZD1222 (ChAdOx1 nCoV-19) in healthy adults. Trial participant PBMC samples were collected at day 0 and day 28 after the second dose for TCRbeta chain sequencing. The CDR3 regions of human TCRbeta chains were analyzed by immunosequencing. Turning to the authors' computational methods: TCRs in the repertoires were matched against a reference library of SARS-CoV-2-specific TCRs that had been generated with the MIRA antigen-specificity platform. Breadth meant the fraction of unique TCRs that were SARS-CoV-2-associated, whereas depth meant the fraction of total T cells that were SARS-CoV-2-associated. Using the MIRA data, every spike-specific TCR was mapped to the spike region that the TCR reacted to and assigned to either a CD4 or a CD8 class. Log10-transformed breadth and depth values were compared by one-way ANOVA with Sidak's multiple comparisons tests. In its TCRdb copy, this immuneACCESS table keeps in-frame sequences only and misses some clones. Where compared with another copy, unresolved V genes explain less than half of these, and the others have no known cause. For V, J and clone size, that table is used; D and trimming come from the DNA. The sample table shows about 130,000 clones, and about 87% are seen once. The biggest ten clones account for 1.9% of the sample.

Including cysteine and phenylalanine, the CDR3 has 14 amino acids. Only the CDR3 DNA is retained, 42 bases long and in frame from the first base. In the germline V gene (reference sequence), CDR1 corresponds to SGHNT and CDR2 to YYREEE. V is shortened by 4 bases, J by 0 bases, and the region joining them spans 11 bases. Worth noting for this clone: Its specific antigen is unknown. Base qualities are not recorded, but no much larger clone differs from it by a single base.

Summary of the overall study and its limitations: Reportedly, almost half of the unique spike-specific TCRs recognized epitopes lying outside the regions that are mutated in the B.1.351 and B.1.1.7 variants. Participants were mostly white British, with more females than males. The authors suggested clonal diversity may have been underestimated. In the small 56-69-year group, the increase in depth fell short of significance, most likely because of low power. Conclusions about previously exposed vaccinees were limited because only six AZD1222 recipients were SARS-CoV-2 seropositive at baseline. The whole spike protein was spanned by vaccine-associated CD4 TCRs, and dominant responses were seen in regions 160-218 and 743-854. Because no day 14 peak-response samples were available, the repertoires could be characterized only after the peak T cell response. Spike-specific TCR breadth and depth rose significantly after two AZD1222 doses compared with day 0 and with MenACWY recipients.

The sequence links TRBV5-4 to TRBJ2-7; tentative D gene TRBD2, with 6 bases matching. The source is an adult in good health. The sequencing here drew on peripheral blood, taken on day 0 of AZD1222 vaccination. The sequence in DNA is TGTGCCAGCAGCCGGGAGATCAGCTCCTACGAGCAGTACTTC. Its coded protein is CASSREISSYEQYF.